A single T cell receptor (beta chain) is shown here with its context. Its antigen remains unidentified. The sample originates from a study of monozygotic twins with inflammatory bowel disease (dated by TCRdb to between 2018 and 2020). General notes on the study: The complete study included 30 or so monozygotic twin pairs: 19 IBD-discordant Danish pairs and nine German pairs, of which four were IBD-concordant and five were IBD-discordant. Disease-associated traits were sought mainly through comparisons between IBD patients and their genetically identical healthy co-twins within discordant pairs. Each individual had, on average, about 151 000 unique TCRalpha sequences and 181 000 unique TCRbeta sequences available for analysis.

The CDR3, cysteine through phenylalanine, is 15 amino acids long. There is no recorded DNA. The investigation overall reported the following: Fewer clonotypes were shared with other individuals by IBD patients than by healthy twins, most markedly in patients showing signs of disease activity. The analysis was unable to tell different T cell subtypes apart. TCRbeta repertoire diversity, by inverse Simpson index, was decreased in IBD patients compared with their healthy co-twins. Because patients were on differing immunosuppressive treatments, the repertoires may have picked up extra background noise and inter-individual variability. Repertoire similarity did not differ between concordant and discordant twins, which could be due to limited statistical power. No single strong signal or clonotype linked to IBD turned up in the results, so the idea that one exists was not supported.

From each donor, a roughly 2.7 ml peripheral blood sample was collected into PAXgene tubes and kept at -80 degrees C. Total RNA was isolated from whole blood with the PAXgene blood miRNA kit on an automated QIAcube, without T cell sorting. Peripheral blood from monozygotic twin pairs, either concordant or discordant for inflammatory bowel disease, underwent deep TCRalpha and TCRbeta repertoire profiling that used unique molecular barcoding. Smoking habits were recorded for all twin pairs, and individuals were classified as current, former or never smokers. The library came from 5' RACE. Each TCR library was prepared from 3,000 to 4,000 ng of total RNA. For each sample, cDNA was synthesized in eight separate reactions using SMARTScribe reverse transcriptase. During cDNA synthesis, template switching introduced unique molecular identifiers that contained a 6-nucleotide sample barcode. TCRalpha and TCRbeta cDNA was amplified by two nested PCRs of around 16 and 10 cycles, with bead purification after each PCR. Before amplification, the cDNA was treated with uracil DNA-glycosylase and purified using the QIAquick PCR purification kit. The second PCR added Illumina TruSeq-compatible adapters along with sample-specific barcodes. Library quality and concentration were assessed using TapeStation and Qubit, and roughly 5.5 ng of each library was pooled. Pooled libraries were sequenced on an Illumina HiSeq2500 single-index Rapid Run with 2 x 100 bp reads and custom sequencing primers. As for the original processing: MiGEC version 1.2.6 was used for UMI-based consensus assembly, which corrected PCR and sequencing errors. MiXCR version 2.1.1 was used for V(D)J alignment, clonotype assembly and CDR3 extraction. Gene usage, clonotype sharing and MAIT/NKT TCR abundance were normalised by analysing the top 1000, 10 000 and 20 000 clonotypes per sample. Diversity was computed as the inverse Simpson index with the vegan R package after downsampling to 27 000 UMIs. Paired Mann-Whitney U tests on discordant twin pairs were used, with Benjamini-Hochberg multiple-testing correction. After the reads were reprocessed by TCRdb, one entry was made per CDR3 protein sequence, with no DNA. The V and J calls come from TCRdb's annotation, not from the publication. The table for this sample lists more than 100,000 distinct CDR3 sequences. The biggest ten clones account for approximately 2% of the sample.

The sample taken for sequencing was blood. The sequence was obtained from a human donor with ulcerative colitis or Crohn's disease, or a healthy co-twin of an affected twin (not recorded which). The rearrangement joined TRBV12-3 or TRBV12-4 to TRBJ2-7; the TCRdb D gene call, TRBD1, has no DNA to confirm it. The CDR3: CASSLNRGYPYEQYF.